This TCR beta chain is drawn from a study of T cell responses to AZD1222 COVID-19 vaccine. This CDR3 is built from 15 residues. The junction had 6 bases not matched to a gene; V was cut back by 5 bases and J by 4 bases. Germline V CDR1 and CDR2: MGHDK, SYGVNS. In the case of this clone: Antigen specificity is unknown.

Data came from immunoSEQ multiplex PCR; TCRdb stores just in-frame clones and leaves some out. The sample has some 100,000 clones, around nine tenths seen once. The study's findings and limits: Recipients of two AZD1222 doses showed rising Spike-specific TCR breadth and depth. CD4 TCRs linked to vaccination spanned spike, dominating at 160-218 and 743-854. Donors were mostly white British, more females; clonal diversity possibly underestimated.

The chain uses TRBV25-1 and TRBJ1-2; TRBD1 aligns across 11 bases. Sequences were derived from peripheral blood, sampled on day 0 of AZD1222 vaccination. This TCR came from an adult in good health. Here the CDR3 DNA reads TGTGCCAGCAGTTTGGGACAGGGGGATGGCTATGGCTACACCTTC. As protein: CASSLGQGDGYGYTF.